This T cell receptor beta chain originates from a study of shared clonotypes between healthy human individuals. The overall study: A donor's plate count was three for CD4 naive and three for CD4 memory; CD8 naive had two and CD8 memory one.

CD8 cells classed as naive were CD45RO-negative and positively selected for CCR7, excluding terminally differentiated effector memory CD45RA+ cells. With respect to this clone: The antigen is unknown.

The CDR3 extends over 17 amino acids. Per germline, CDR1 MGHRA and CDR2 YSYEKL. V was pared by 1 base and J by 4 bases, with 8 bases of the junction left unmatched. Measured with immunoSEQ multiplex PCR; TCRdb has only the in-frame clones, and not every one. This table holds roughly 2 million clones, roughly 94% found once. Study-wide points: Clonotypes which were not shared had lower generation probabilities than clonotypes that all four donors shared. Clonotype sharing across a few donors was observed for about 5.5% of naive CD4 clonotypes. Naive subsets tended to show greater estimated richness than memory subsets.

Sequenced material: naive CD8+ T cells sorted from blood. The receptor was isolated from a man between 18 and 35 years old in good health. This chain uses TRBV4-1 with TRBJ2-7; 12 bases match TRBD2. CDR3 sequence reads: CASSQAVRTSGDYEQYF. In DNA, the CDR3 is TGCGCCAGCAGCCAAGCGGTCAGGACTAGCGGGGATTACGAGCAGTACTTC.